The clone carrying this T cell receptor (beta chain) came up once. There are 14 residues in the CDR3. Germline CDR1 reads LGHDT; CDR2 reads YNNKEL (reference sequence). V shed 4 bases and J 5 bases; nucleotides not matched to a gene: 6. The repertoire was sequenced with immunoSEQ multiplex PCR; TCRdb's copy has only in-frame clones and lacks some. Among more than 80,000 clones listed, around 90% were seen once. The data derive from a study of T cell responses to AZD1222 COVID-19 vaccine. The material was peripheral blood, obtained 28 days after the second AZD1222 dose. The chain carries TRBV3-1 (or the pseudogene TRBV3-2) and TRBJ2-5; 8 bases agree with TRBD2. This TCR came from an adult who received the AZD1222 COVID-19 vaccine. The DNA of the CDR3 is TGTGCCAGCAGCCTCGGGGGGGCGGGCGAGACCCAGTACTTC. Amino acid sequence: CASSLGGAGETQYF.